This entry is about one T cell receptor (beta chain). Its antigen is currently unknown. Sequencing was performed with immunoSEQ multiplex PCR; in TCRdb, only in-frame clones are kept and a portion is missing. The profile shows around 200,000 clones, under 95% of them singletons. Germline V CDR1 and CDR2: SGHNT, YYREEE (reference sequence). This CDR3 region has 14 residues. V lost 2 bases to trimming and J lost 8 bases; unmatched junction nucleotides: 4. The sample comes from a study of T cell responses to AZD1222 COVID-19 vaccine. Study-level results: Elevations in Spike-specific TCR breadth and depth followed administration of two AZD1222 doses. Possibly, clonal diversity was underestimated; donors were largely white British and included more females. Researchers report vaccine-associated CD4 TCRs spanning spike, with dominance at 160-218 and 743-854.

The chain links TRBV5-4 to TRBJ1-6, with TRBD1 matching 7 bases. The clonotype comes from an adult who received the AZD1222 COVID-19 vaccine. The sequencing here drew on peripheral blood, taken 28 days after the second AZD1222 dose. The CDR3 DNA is TGTGCCAGCAGCTTACAGGGGTTAGATTCACCCCTCCACTTT. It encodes CASSLQGLDSPLHF.